This T cell receptor (beta chain) derives from a study of immune evolution from preneoplasia to lung adenocarcinoma. Data came from immunoSEQ multiplex PCR; TCRdb stores just in-frame clones and leaves some out. Of roughly 4,000 clones in the sample, more than 80% were seen once. The CDR3 is 11 amino acids. The ends were cut back, 4 bases at V and 2 bases at J, with 1 base in the middle. The V gene's germline CDR1 is SGHTA and CDR2 FQGNSA. This clone was found once. Its antigen remains unknown. Findings of the study overall: Compared with EGFR-mutant or double wild-type lesions, KRAS-mutant nodules were more clonal.

The source material was FFPE minimally invasive lung adenocarcinoma tissue. This receptor was identified in a donor older than 65 with lung adenocarcinoma. This chain uses TRBV7-2 with TRBJ2-3; no definite D call. The CDR3 coding sequence is TGTGCCAGCAGCTCCACAGATACGCAGTATTTT. Translating gives CASSSTDTQYF.